This T cell receptor (beta chain) comes out of a study of cytomegalovirus exposure and HLA in healthy donors. The count of this clone is one. Its target is unknown. The sample contains more than one DNA sequence encoding this CDR3. The PCR employed 60 Vbeta primers together with 13 Jbeta primers. Some clones are missing from TCRdb's copy, which holds only in-frame ones; the method was immunoSEQ multiplex PCR. This repertoire shows 120,000 to 150,000 clones, approximately 71% found once; its top ten account for roughly 4.9%. General observations from the study: TCR beta sequences reportedly predicted most subjects' HLA-A and HLA-B alleles accurately. Equally common other TCR beta chains were less clonally expanded than HLA-associated ones, a later analysis found.

The CDR3 sequence is 11 residues long. V lost 4 bases and J lost 8; bases outside the gene matches: 4. Germline V gene data show CDR1 as SQVTM and CDR2 as ANQGSEA. The origin of this receptor is a woman aged 45-65 years in good health and CMV-seronegative. This chain uses TRBV29-1 with TRBJ1-2, with 7 bases fitting TRBD1. Sequencing was done on a sample of PBMCs. The CDR3 region has the DNA TGCAGCGTTGGGCAGGGGGGCGGCTACACCTTC. Translating it yields CSVGQGGGYTF.